Presented here are 15 T cell receptor beta chains from one specimen sequenced in a study of T cell changes during pregnancy in multiple sclerosis (dated by TCRdb to the late 2010s). The method was the immunoSEQ multiplex PCR assay. This is the immuneACCESS table as TCRdb keeps it, with only in-frame sequences that have V and J called. A part of the clones is gone; compared with another copy, unresolved V genes explain less than half, and the rest is unexplained. The sample table lists 55,000 to 70,000 clones, about 92% of them with a count of one. The ten largest clones take up about 1.8% of the sample. This specimen consisted of peripheral blood, obtained after pregnancy. Receptors were obtained from a female donor with multiple sclerosis, enrolled in a pregnancy study.

This chain joins TRBV30 and TRBJ1-5; tentatively, D is TRBD1 (5 bases). This CDR3 region has 12 residues. Between the trimmed V and J ends, which lost 0 bases and 8 bases, there was a span of 8 bases. Looked up from germline, CDR1 is GTSNPN and CDR2 is SVGIG (reference sequence). The chain's CDR3 is CAWSVAGEPQHF. The CDR3 DNA is TGTGCCTGGAGTGTAGCGGGGGAGCCCCAGCATTTT.

The rearrangement joins TRBV27 to TRBJ2-7; 9 bases line up with TRBD1. This CDR3 comprises 15 residues. With V trimmed by 8 bases and J by 3 bases, 11 bases remained unmatched. Germline values: CDR1 MNHEY, CDR2 SMNVEV (reference sequence). The CDR3 nucleotides read TGTGCCAGCCGAAACTCCGGGACAGGGCTCTACGAGCAGTACTTC. It encodes CASRNSGTGLYEQYF.

The count of this clone is one. This chain uses TRBV29-1 with TRBJ2-1; D not certain. In germline, CDR1 is SQVTM, CDR2 ANQGSEA. The CDR3 sequence is 12 residues long. The V end lost 4 bases, the J end lost 5 bases, and 9 bases lay between the germline ends. The CDR3 nucleotides are TGCAGCGTTGGTAACGCGGACAATGAGCAGTTCTTC. This sequence encodes CSVGNADNEQFF.

This clone appeared a single time. The CDR3 nucleotides read TGTGCCAGCAGTTACGACAGGCGCACAGATACGCAGTATTTT. Protein sequence: CASSYDRRTDTQYF. The gene calls are TRBV6-5 and TRBJ2-3, with TRBD1 as a possible D gene (6 bases). The V end was cut by 2 bases, the J end by 1 base, with 7 bases between. CDR3 length: 14 residues. Germline values: CDR1 MNHEY, CDR2 SVGAGI.

The chain uses TRBV21-1 and TRBJ1-2; TRBD1, the D gene given by the table, was not confirmed from the DNA. TRBV21-1 is marked as a pseudogene. The CDR3 has 13 residues. The CDR3 DNA sequence: TGTGCCGAAGAATGGGGCTTCGGTGATGGCTACACCTTC. Encoded protein: CAEEWGFGDGYTF.

The chain combines TRBV6-6 with TRBJ2-5, with TRBD2 matching 12 bases. The germline V gene has CDR1 MNHNY and CDR2 SVGAGI (reference sequence). This CDR3 is built from 15 residues. V gave up 6 bases and J gave up 6 bases; unmatched junction bases: 8. CDR3 bases: TGTGCCAGCAGCCCTGCTAGCGGGAGGGGGAAGACCCAGTACTTC. Translation gives CASSPASGRGKTQYF.

This clone appeared a single time. The chain uses TRBV21-1 and TRBJ1-2; the D call in the table, TRBD1, was not verified against the DNA. TRBV21-1 corresponds to a pseudogene. The CDR3 has 18 amino acids. In nucleotides, the CDR3 is TGTGCCAGCAGCAAAGGATGGGACAGGGAGAAGTTTAACTATGGCTACACCTTC. It codes for CASSKGWDREKFNYGYTF.

The rearrangement uses TRBV11-1 and TRBJ2-1; 11 nucleotides agree with TRBD2. The CDR3 extends over 15 amino acids. Germline values: CDR1 SGHAT, CDR2 FQDESV (reference sequence). Trimming cost V 2 bases and J 7 bases; bases outside gene matches: 4. The CDR3 spells CASSLIRLAGNEQFF. The CDR3, as DNA: TGTGCCAGCAGCTTAATCCGACTAGCGGGAAATGAGCAGTTCTTC.

This chain uses TRBV7-9 with TRBJ2-5, with TRBD2 matching over 9 bases. Trimming cost V 1 base and J 5 bases; bases outside gene matches: 17. Germline V CDR1 and CDR2: SEHNR, FQNEAQ (reference sequence). CDR3 length equals 19 residues. For the CDR3, the DNA is TGTGCCAGCAGCTTAGAGGAGGGAAGGCGGGAGGGCCCACGCGAGACCCAGTACTTC. Its protein product is CASSLEEGRREGPRETQYF.

The chain is built from TRBV5-4 and TRBJ2-7; 8 bases are a match to TRBD2. V shed 0 bases, J shed 3 bases, and the junction held 14 bases outside the gene matches. The CDR3 is 18 residues long. The V gene's germline CDR1 is SGHNT and CDR2 YYREEE (reference sequence). The DNA of the CDR3 is TGTGCCAGCAGCTTGGCCGAGCCCAGCGGGAGCTTGCTCTACGAGCAGTACTTC. The encoded protein is CASSLAEPSGSLLYEQYF.

The chain is built from TRBV29-1 and TRBJ2-5, with 7 nucleotides matching TRBD2. The V segment lost 4 bases and the J segment 4 bases; nucleotides outside the gene matches: 12. There are 15 residues in the CDR3. The germline gives CDR1 SQVTM, CDR2 ANQGSEA. The chain's CDR3 is CSVGWGGSPIETQYF. CDR3 coding DNA: TGCAGCGTTGGTTGGGGAGGGAGCCCGATAGAGACCCAGTACTTC.

This sequence joins TRBV27 and TRBJ1-1; 7 bases match TRBD1. CDR1 and CDR2 (germline): MNHEY, SMNVEV (reference sequence). The CDR3 runs 13 residues. The junction had 1 base not matched to a gene; V was cut back by 5 bases and J by 1 base. The CDR3 region is CASSRTGNTEAFF. CDR3 in DNA: TGTGCCAGCAGTAGGACAGGGAACACTGAAGCTTTCTTT.

J is TRBJ2-7 and V is TRBV28, with 9 bases that match TRBD1. Germline CDR1 MDHEN, CDR2 SYDVKM. The CDR3 totals 13 residues. Trimming at V came to 5 bases and at J to 3 bases, leaving 2 bases not matched to a gene. In nucleotides, the CDR3 is TGTGCCAGCAGTCCGGGACAGGGCTACGAGCAGTACTTC. It specifies CASSPGQGYEQYF. Complete variable domain (other parts from reference TRBV28 and TRBJ2-7): DVKVTQSSRYLVKRTGEKVFLECVQDMDHENMFWYRQDPGLGLRLIYFSYDVKMKEKGDIPEGYSVSREKKERFSLILESASTNQTSMYLCASSPGQGYEQYFGPGTRLTVT.

As DNA, the CDR3 is TGTGCCAGCAGCTTGGGGCAGGGGAGGGACGAGCAGTACTTC. Its protein is CASSLGQGRDEQYF. V is TRBV5-4 and J is TRBJ2-7, with a weak D call TRBD2 (7 bases). Trimming left V 0 bases short and J 5 bases short, with 12 bases between. The CDR3 is made up of 14 amino acids. Looked up from germline, CDR1 is SGHNT and CDR2 is YYREEE (reference sequence).

The genes are TRBV18 and TRBJ2-7; 7 nucleotides line up with TRBD1. V gave up 3 bases and J gave up 0 bases; unmatched junction bases: 2. This CDR3 region has 14 residues. Germline V lookup: CDR1 KGHSH, CDR2 LQKENI. This chain's CDR3 is CASSPGTVSYEQYF. In DNA form, the CDR3 reads TGTGCCAGCTCACCCGGGACAGTCTCCTACGAGCAGTACTTC. Drawing the rest from reference TRBV18 and TRBJ2-7, the complete variable domain is NAGVMQNPRHLVRRRGQEARLRCSPMKGHSHVYWYRQLPEEGLKFMVYLQKENIIDESGMPKERFSAEFPKEGPSILRIQQVVRGDSAAYFCASSPGTVSYEQYFGPGTRLTVT.